The TCR beta chain described here comes from a study of identical twins. This clonotype has a handful of counts. TCRdb reprocessed the 5' RACE reads with MiXCR, giving one entry per CDR3 protein. This table holds a few hundred thousand distinct CDR3 sequences, approximately 10% found once. CDR1 is MDHEN, CDR2 SYDVKM, per germline. The V gene end was trimmed by 6 bases and the J gene end by 0 bases; junction bases not matched to a gene: 7. The length of the CDR3 is 17 residues. The data were also submitted as part of a second study, on yellow fever vaccine responses in identical twins.

J is TRBJ2-7 and V is TRBV28; 14 bases match TRBD2. This sequence originates from a woman between 18 and 29 years old in good health. Sequencing input: PBMCs. CDR3 coding DNA: TGTGCCAGCAGGGGACTAGCGGGAGATGAGGGCTCCTACGAGCAGTACTTC. Protein product: CASRGLAGDEGSYEQYF.